This T cell receptor (beta chain) was profiled in a study of OX40 agonist ivuxolimab in advanced cancers. About the research overall: Patients with hepatocellular carcinoma, melanoma, renal cell or head and neck cancer made up the dose-escalation patients.

TCRdb's table, derived via immunoSEQ multiplex PCR, lists solely in-frame clones and lacks some. Here the sample spans 30,000 to 45,000 clones, 87% being singletons. Germline values: CDR1 LGHNA, CDR2 YSLEER. The V end lost 1 base, the J end lost 6 bases, and 9 bases lay between the germline ends. The CDR3 spans 14 residues. This TCR was sampled from an adult with an advanced solid tumor such as melanoma, head and neck, liver or kidney cancer. The V gene is TRBV4-3, the J gene TRBJ2-2; D may be TRBD1 (6 bases). The source material was CD4+ or CD8+ T cells sorted from blood, sampled in a trial of the OX40 agonist ivuxolimab. The CDR3 protein is CASSQATGSGELFF. The CDR3 DNA follows: TGCGCCAGCAGCCAAGCTACAGGGTCCGGGGAGCTGTTTTTT.